A selection of T cell receptor beta chains follows, all from one sample in a study of human T cells and chemical hapten exposure. TCRdb analysed the RACE reads with MiXCR anew, one entry per CDR3 protein. The repertoire holds more than 75,000 distinct CDR3 sequences, with roughly a tenth as singletons. Sequencing was performed on whole blood, taken in connection with sensitization to the hapten diphenylcyclopropenone (DPC). The receptors shown here come from a woman aged 40-49 years with alopecia areata. Some clones in this sample may be carry-over from other donors' samples. The CDR3 runs from the conserved cysteine through the conserved F or W. The D gene is left open where the match is weak. Size values are once, few and many counts, or a class for expanded clones, and some rows have none.

13,NA,TRBV3-1,many,TRBJ2-5,TGTGCCAGCAGACAAGGATCCCAAGAGACCCAGTACTTC,CASRQGSQETQYF
16,TRBD1,TRBV6-5,NA,TRBJ1-3,TGTGCCAGCAGCCTAACGGGGGACAGCTCTGGAAACACCATATATTTT,CASSLTGDSSGNTIYF
15,NA,TRBV15,few,TRBJ1-4,TGTGCCACCAGCAGAGATCGGCAGGGAAGTGAAAAACTGTTTTTT,CATSRDRQGSEKLFF
13,NA,TRBV6-6,many,TRBJ1-1,TGTGCCAGCAGACGACAGGCCAACACTGAAGCTTTCTTT,CASRRQANTEAFF
16,NA,TRBV7-2,NA,TRBJ2-5,TGTGCCAGCAGCTCCCCCGAGAGACCGGGGGAGGAGACCCAGTACTTC,CASSSPERPGEETQYF
14,NA,TRBV11-2,many,TRBJ1-5,TGTGCCAGCAGCTCAGACAGCTTCAATCAGCCCCAGCATTTT,CASSSDSFNQPQHF
15,TRBD1,TRBV28,many,TRBJ1-3,TGTGCCAGCAGGCCGGGACAGCTCTCTGGAAACACCATATATTTT,CASRPGQLSGNTIYF
14,TRBD1,TRBV6-5,NA,TRBJ1-1,TGTGCCAGCAGTCGGACAGGGGTGAACACTGAAGCTTTCTTT,CASSRTGVNTEAFF
16,TRBD2,TRBV9,many,TRBJ2-2,TGTGCCAGCAGCCTTTCAGCGGGAGCCGTCGCCGGGGAGCTGTTTTTT,CASSLSAGAVAGELFF
17,NA,TRBV3-1,few,TRBJ1-4,TGTGCCAGCAGCCAAAGAGGCGCAGGGCGGACTAATGAAAAACTGTTTTTT,CASSQRGAGRTNEKLFF
14,TRBD1,TRBV6-2/TRBV6-3,many,TRBJ2-1,TGTGCCAGCAGTCCCTCTGAGGGGGCCAGTGAGCAGTTCTTC,CASSPSEGASEQFF
15,NA,TRBV5-5,many,TRBJ2-1,TGTGCCAGCAGCCTCACCCCCAGTGGATACAATGAGCAGTTCTTC,CASSLTPSGYNEQFF
14,NA,TRBV5-5,many,TRBJ1-1,TGTGCCAGCAGCTTGGTCTCCAGAATAGGCTTGGCTTTCTTT,CASSLVSRIGLAFF
12,TRBD1,TRBV29-1,many,TRBJ2-1,TGCAGCGGGGGGACAGGGGACACCGAGCAGTTCTTC,CSGGTGDTEQFF
15,NA,TRBV9,few,TRBJ1-5,TGTGCCAGCAGCGTAGGGCCAGGACGTAATCAGCCCCAGCATTTT,CASSVGPGRNQPQHF
15,NA,TRBV5-4,many,TRBJ2-3,TGTGCCAGCAGCCCTGGGGGCGGGGGCCCAGATACGCAGTATTTT,CASSPGGGGPDTQYF
15,NA,TRBV6-2/TRBV6-3,few,TRBJ2-5,TGTGCCAGCAACCTCCAGAGCGGCTGGGGGGAGACCCAGTACTTC,CASNLQSGWGETQYF
14,NA,TRBV18,few,TRBJ2-5,TGTGCCAGCTCACCACCGGGGGGCCGAGAGACCCAGTACTTC,CASSPPGGRETQYF
13,NA,TRBV9,many,TRBJ2-5,TGTGCCAGCACCGTGGGTGGGGAAGAGACCCAGTACTTC,CASTVGGEETQYF
15,NA,TRBV4-3,many,TRBJ2-7,TGCGCCAGCAGCCAAGAGAACGGCGGGGCCTACGAGCAGTACTTC,CASSQENGGAYEQYF
12,NA,TRBV20-1,few,TRBJ2-7,TGCATTCCCGGAGGGGGCTCCTACGAGCAGTACTTC,CIPGGGSYEQYF
15,TRBD1,TRBV11-3,many,TRBJ2-1,TGTGCCAGCAGCTTAGGGACAGGGGGCTTCAATGAGCAGTTCTTC,CASSLGTGGFNEQFF
15,NA,TRBV9,many,TRBJ1-5,TGTGCCAGCAGCGCAAGTGGGGGGAGCAATCAGCCCCAGCATTTT,CASSASGGSNQPQHF
17,TRBD2,TRBV9,NA,TRBJ2-1,TGTGCCAGCAGCGTAGCTCCCGGCGGGGGGCACGGCAATGAGCAGTTCTTC,CASSVAPGGGHGNEQFF
10,NA,TRBV6-1,many,TRBJ1-5,TGTGCCAGCATAGACCAGCCCCAGCATTTT,CASIDQPQHF
15,NA,TRBV5-6,NA,TRBJ2-7,TGTGCCAGCAGCTTTTCACCCGGGACCGGCTACGAGCAGTACTTC,CASSFSPGTGYEQYF
13,TRBD2,TRBV12-3/TRBV12-4,NA,TRBJ2-7,TGTGCCAGCAGTGCGACTAGCGCCTACGAGCAGTACTTC,CASSATSAYEQYF
15,NA,TRBV5-1,few,TRBJ1-4,TGCGCCAGCAGCCTGGAAGGTCGGCTTAATGAAAAACTGTTTTTT,CASSLEGRLNEKLFF
18,NA,TRBV13,few,TRBJ2-5,TGTGCCAGCAGCTTAGATCGCTTTTTGGGACCCCTGCAAGAGACCCAGTACTTC,CASSLDRFLGPLQETQYF
15,NA,TRBV28,many,TRBJ1-1,TGTGCCAGCAGTTACCCAACACAAGAGTGGGGTGAAGCTTTCTTT,CASSYPTQEWGEAFF
15,NA,TRBV28,few,TRBJ1-4,TGTGCCAGCAGTTTACCCCACATGGGGGATGGAAAACTGTTTTTT,CASSLPHMGDGKLFF
15,TRBD2,TRBV18,many,TRBJ2-1,TGTGCCAGCTCACCTCCGGGACTAGCCAACAATGAGCAGTTCTTC,CASSPPGLANNEQFF
14,NA,TRBV28,few,TRBJ2-7,TGTGCCAGCAGCCGCTTCCAGGGGATTCACGAGCAGTACTTC,CASSRFQGIHEQYF
13,NA,TRBV7-9,many,TRBJ2-3,TGTGCCAGCAGCTTCTTGGCCACAGATACGCAGTATTTT,CASSFLATDTQYF
12,NA,TRBV28,many,TRBJ2-4,TGTGCCAGCAGAGAGAGGGGAGGCATTCAGTACTTC,CASRERGGIQYF